Reported below is one TCR beta chain. This entry comes from a study of shared T cell receptors in the human thymus. Assay used: immunoSEQ multiplex PCR; TCRdb lists only in-frame clones, some missing. The sample lists 720,000 or so clones, approximately 83% occurring once. The CDR3 covers 15 residues. V trimming: 3 bases; J trimming: 1 base; junction bases outside the gene matches: 5. Per germline, CDR1 SGHDN and CDR2 FVKESK. This sample also belongs to another study, concerning human thymus T cells. According to that study: Obtained as resections during corrective heart surgery, the thymus tissue was then studied. In thymic and blood repertoires alike, V and J usage looked biased. Related studies noted strongly shared thymic repertoires across unrelated people.

Input material: thymocytes. The chain is built from TRBV14 and TRBJ1-1; 7 bases map to TRBD1. The TCR sequence derives from a girl under three years old with a congenital heart defect. The CDR3 sequence is CASSQATGKNTEAFF. The CDR3 DNA reads as TGTGCCAGCAGCCAGGCGACAGGGAAGAACACTGAAGCTTTCTTT.